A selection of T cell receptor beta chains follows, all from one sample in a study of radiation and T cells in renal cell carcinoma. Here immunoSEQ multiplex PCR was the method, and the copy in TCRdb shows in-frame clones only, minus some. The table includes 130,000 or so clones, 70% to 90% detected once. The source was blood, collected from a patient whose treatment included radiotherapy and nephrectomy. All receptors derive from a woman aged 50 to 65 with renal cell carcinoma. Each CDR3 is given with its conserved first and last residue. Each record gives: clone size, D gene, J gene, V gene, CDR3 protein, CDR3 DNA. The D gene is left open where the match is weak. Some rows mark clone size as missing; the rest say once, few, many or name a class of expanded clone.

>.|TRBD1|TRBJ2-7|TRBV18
CASSPGQTYEQYF
TGTGCCAGCTCACCGGGACAGACCTACGAGCAGTACTTC
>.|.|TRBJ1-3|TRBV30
CATDRGPGNTIYF
TGTGCCACCGACCGGGGACCTGGAAACACCATATATTTT
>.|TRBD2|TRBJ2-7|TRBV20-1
CSARLAGEQYF
TGCAGTGCCAGACTAGCTGGTGAGCAGTACTTC
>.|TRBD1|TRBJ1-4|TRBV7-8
CASSGYRGPGEKLFF
TGTGCCAGCAGCGGGTACAGGGGGCCGGGTGAAAAACTGTTTTTT
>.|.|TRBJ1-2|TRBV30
CAWSVRRGYTF
TGTGCCTGGAGCGTCCGGCGGGGCTACACCTTC
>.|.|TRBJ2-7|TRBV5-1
CASSALQSYEQYF
TGCGCCAGCAGTGCCCTCCAGAGCTACGAGCAGTACTTC
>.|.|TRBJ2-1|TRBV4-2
CASSREIAGNEQFF
TGTGCCAGCAGCCGAGAAATAGCCGGCAATGAGCAGTTCTTC
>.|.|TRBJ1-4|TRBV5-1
CASSGDTKGSEKLFF
TGCGCCAGCAGCGGGGACACAAAGGGTAGTGAAAAACTGTTTTTT
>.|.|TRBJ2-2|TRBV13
CASSRTGTPPWGELFF
TGTGCCAGCAGCCGTACAGGGACACCCCCTTGGGGGGAGCTGTTTTTT
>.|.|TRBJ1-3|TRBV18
CASSPPKTVLSGNTIYF
TGTGCCAGCTCACCACCTAAGACAGTTCTATCTGGAAACACCATATATTTT
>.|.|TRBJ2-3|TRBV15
CATSRDQEGDTQYF
TGTGCCACCAGCAGAGACCAAGAGGGGGATACGCAGTATTTT
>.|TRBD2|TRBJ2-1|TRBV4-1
CASSQVGASGTSYNEQFF
TGCGCCAGCAGCCAAGTCGGGGCTAGCGGAACCTCCTACAATGAGCAGTTCTTC
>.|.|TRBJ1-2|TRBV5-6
CASSLEIYYGYTF
TGTGCCAGCAGCTTGGAAATTTATTATGGCTACACCTTC
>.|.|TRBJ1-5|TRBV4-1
CASSQDRRSGSNQPQHF
TGCGCCAGCAGCCAAGATAGGCGTTCCGGCTCCAATCAGCCCCAGCATTTT
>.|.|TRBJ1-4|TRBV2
CASSHNPNPNEKLFF
TGTGCCAGCAGTCACAATCCAAATCCGAATGAAAAACTGTTTTTT
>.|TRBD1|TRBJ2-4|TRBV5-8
CASSMSRDSQNIQYF
TGTGCCAGCAGCATGTCTCGGGACAGTCAAAACATTCAGTACTTC
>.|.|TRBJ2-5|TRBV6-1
CASRLTGFGETQYF
TGTGCCAGCAGACTGACAGGTTTCGGAGAGACCCAGTACTTC
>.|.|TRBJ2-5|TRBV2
CASGPTRETQYF
TGTGCCAGCGGACCAACACGGGAGACCCAGTACTTC
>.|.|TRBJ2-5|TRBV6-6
CAIKEVAAEETQYF
TGTGCCATAAAAGAGGTAGCAGCTGAAGAGACCCAGTACTTC
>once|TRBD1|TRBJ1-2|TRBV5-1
CASSSSGTGGGGVYGYTF
TGCGCCAGCAGCTCCTCCGGGACAGGGGGAGGAGGGGTTTATGGCTACACCTTC
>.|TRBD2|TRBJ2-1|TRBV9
CASSLGTSGFYNEQFF
TGTGCCAGCAGCTTAGGGACTAGCGGGTTCTACAATGAGCAGTTCTTC
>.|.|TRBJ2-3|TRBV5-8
CASSLAVAVSTDTQYF
TGTGCCAGCAGCTTGGCTGTAGCGGTAAGCACAGATACGCAGTATTTT
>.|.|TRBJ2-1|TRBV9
CASSLRTGTYNEQFF
TGTGCCAGCAGCCTCCGGACGGGAACTTACAATGAGCAGTTCTTC
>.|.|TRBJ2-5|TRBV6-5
CASSYSVLQETQYF
TGTGCCAGCAGTTACTCAGTACTCCAAGAGACCCAGTACTTC
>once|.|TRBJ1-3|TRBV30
CAWSVQSPGNTIYF
TGTGCCTGGAGTGTACAGTCGCCAGGAAACACCATATATTTT
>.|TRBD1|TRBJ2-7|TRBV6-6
CASRENTGQGAYEQYF
TGTGCCAGCAGGGAGAATACGGGACAGGGGGCATACGAGCAGTACTTC
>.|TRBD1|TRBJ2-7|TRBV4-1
CASSQDRGDRGEGSYEQYF
TGCGCCAGCAGCCAAGACCGAGGGGACAGGGGTGAAGGGTCCTACGAGCAGTACTTC
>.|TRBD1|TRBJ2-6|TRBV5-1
CASRPTGGSSGANVLTF
TGCGCCAGCAGACCGACAGGGGGATCCTCTGGGGCCAACGTCCTGACTTTC
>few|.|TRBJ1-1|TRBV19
CASSWVGTEAFF
TGTGCCAGTAGTTGGGTAGGGACTGAAGCTTTCTTT
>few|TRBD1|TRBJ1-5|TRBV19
CASTGGRDQPQHF
TGTGCCAGTACAGGGGGCCGAGATCAGCCCCAGCATTTT
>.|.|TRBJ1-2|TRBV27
CASSPSVRRNYGYTF
TGTGCCAGCAGTCCATCAGTAAGGAGAAACTATGGCTACACCTTC
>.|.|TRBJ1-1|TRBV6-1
CASSVRGIGNEAFF
TGTGCCAGCAGTGTACGGGGCATTGGGAATGAAGCTTTCTTT
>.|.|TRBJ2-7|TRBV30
CAWSVGALAYEQYF
TGTGCCTGGAGTGTAGGGGCCCTCGCCTACGAGCAGTACTTC
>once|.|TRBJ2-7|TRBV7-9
CASRSGRGVYEQYF
TGTGCCAGCAGGTCGGGACGAGGGGTCTACGAGCAGTACTTC
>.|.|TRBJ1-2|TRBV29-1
CSVVYFSTGIYGYTF
TGTAGCGTTGTCTACTTTTCAACAGGGATCTATGGCTACACCTTC
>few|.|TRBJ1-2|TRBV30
CAWSVPGATNYGYTF
TGTGCCTGGAGTGTACCAGGGGCTACTAACTATGGCTACACCTTC
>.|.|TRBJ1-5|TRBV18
CASSHRGSNQPQHF
TGTGCCAGCTCACACCGCGGAAGCAATCAGCCCCAGCATTTT
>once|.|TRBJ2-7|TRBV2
CASSVTMGHYEQYF
TGTGCCAGCAGTGTTACTATGGGGCACTACGAGCAGTACTTC
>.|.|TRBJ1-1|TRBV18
CASSPILLGANTEAFF
TGTGCCAGCTCACCAATCTTATTAGGGGCGAACACTGAAGCTTTCTTT
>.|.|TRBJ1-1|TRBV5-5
CASSPGTVNTEAFF
TGTGCCAGCAGCCCCGGGACGGTTAACACTGAAGCTTTCTTT
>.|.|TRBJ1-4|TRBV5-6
CASSSLLGGKLFF
TGTGCCAGCAGCTCCTTACTGGGGGGAAAACTGTTTTTT
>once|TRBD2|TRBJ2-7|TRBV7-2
CASSWSDGGNEQYF
TGTGCCAGCAGCTGGTCTGACGGGGGGAACGAGCAGTACTTC
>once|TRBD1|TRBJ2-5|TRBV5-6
CASSTAGTGKETQYF
TGTGCCAGCAGCACAGCCGGGACAGGAAAAGAGACCCAGTACTTC
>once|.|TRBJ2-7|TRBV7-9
CASSLEGLGYEQYF
TGTGCCAGCAGCTTAGAAGGTCTGGGCTACGAGCAGTACTTC
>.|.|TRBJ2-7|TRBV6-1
CASPSGGASSYEQYF
TGTGCCAGCCCCTCTGGGGGGGCCAGCTCCTACGAGCAGTACTTC
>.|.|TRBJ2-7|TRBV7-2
CASSLAGAGVSEEQYF
TGTGCCAGCAGCTTAGCGGGGGCAGGGGTCTCGGAAGAGCAGTACTTC
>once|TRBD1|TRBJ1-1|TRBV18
CASSPLQGTGTEAFF
TGTGCCAGCTCACCCCTACAGGGGACCGGGACTGAAGCTTTCTTT
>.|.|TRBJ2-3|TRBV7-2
CASSLEAGPQYF
TGTGCCAGCAGCTTAGAGGCGGGGCCGCAGTATTTT
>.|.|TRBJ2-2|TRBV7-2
CASSAQSFDTGELFF
TGTGCCAGCAGCGCCCAGTCATTTGACACCGGGGAGCTGTTTTTT
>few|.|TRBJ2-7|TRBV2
CASGFQVYEQYF
TGTGCCAGCGGATTTCAGGTCTACGAGCAGTACTTC
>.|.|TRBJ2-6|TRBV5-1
CASSLVGFQSSGANVLTF
TGCGCCAGCAGCTTGGTAGGCTTTCAGAGCTCTGGGGCCAACGTCCTGACTTTC
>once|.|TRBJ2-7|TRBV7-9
CASSLQGRDYEQYF
TGTGCCAGCAGCCTACAAGGACGGGACTACGAGCAGTACTTC
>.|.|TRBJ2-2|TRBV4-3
CASSQAPTTIPGELFF
TGCGCCAGCAGCCAAGCCCCGACTACTATTCCCGGGGAGCTGTTTTTT